One sample yielded the 26 T cell receptor beta chains listed below, sequenced in a study of beta chain features in type 1 diabetes. Expressed TCRB transcripts were sequenced after all isolated RNA was converted to cDNA. The method was immunoSEQ multiplex PCR; TCRdb's version includes in-frame clones alone and lacks a portion of them. The table has hundreds of thousands of clones, over 10% seen once; the top ten hold approximately 0.011%. The antigens for these receptors are not known. Study-wide findings and caveats: In every one of the four CD4+ subsets, TCRB CDR3s were moderately but significantly shorter in Type 1 diabetes patients.

Sequencing was carried out using naive CD4+ T cells from blood. The receptor set was obtained from a woman aged 18-29 years with type 1 diabetes.

The chain uses TRBV7-3 and TRBJ2-7; 7 bases match TRBD1. Germline V gene lookup returns CDR1 SGHTA and CDR2 FQGTGA. There are 13 residues in the CDR3. Trimming at V came to 5 bases and at J to 4 bases, leaving 5 bases not matched to a gene. The CDR3 region is CASSPQGRYEQYF. As DNA, the CDR3 is TGTGCCAGCAGCCCACAGGGGAGATACGAGCAGTACTTC.

This clone was recorded a few times. The chain links TRBV5-4 to TRBJ2-7; TRBD2 aligns across 11 bases. V shed 4 bases, J shed 5 bases, and the junction held 8 bases outside the gene matches. CDR1 and CDR2 from the germline V gene are SGHNT and YYREEE (reference sequence). The CDR3 length is 15 residues. CDR3 amino acids: CASSHNSGRGNEQYF. CDR3 in DNA: TGTGCCAGCAGCCACAATAGCGGGAGGGGTAACGAGCAGTACTTC.

The chain has TRBV14 and TRBJ2-7; 8 nucleotides align to TRBD2. The CDR3 is made up of 15 amino acids. Germline V CDR1 and CDR2: SGHDN, FVKESK. V shed 4 bases and J 2 bases; nucleotides not matched to a gene: 7. This CDR3 is CASSPSGSWAYEQYF. CDR3 DNA sequence: TGTGCCAGCAGCCCAAGCGGGAGCTGGGCCTACGAGCAGTACTTC.

This clone appeared a few times. The rearrangement uses TRBV19 and TRBJ2-7; 7 bases align to TRBD1. V dropped 6 bases and J dropped 0; count of bases not matched to a gene: 2. Germline CDR1 reads LNHDA; CDR2 reads SQIVND (reference sequence). This CDR3 spans 13 amino acids. The CDR3 DNA reads TGTGCCAGTAGGGGGACAGTCTCCTACGAGCAGTACTTC. Translating gives CASRGTVSYEQYF.

A few counts support this clone. The chain combines TRBV5-1 with TRBJ2-5, with TRBD2 identical over 9 bases. V gave up 3 bases and J gave up 5 bases; unmatched junction bases: 11. The CDR3 length is 16 residues. Germline CDR1 reads SGHRS; CDR2 reads YFSETQ. CDR3 in DNA: TGCGCCAGCAGCTCTCTAGCGGGAAGTTCTCGGGAGACCCAGTACTTC. As protein: CASSSLAGSSRETQYF.

The J gene is TRBJ2-5, the V gene TRBV7-2, with D tentatively TRBD1 (6 bases). Trimming stripped 3 bases from V and 2 bases from J, with 10 bases between. CDR1 SGHTA and CDR2 FQGNSA come from the germline V gene. This CDR3 contains 14 residues. The CDR3 nucleotides are TGTGCCAGCAGCTTCTGGGGGCCTCAAGAGACCCAGTACTTC. This sequence encodes CASSFWGPQETQYF.

The chain carries TRBV25-1 and TRBJ2-2; TRBD2 aligns across 8 bases. The CDR3 is 17 amino acids. The germline V gene has CDR1 MGHDK and CDR2 SYGVNS. The V and J ends lost 4 bases and 3 bases, in that order; junction bases with no gene match: 10. CDR3 in DNA: TGTGCCAGCAGTGGAAAGGCGGGGGGAAGTTACACCGGGGAGCTGTTTTTT. It codes for CASSGKAGGSYTGELFF. The full variable domain, rest sourced from reference TRBV25-1 and TRBJ2-2, is EADIYQTPRYLVIGTGKKITLECSQTMGHDKMYWYQQDPGMELHLIHYSYGVNSTEKGDLSSESTVSRIRTEHFPLTLESARPSHTSQYLCASSGKAGGSYTGELFFGEGSRLTVL.

This clone showed up just a few times. The same CDR3 also results from other DNA sequences found in this sample. This sequence joins TRBV5-4 and TRBJ2-5, with TRBD2 identical over 11 bases. With V trimmed by 0 bases and J by 5 bases, 0 bases remained unmatched. CDR3 size: 14 residues. CDR1 is SGHNT, CDR2 YYREEE, per germline (reference sequence). CDR3 bases: TGTGCCAGCAGCTTGGGACTAGCGGGGGAGACCCAGTACTTC. It translates to CASSLGLAGETQYF.

V gene TRBV29-1 combines with J gene TRBJ2-5; D is possibly TRBD1 (5 bases). In germline, CDR1 is SQVTM, CDR2 ANQGSEA. This CDR3 is 12 amino acids long. V gave up 4 bases and J gave up 5 bases, with 11 bases separating them. CDR3 amino acids: CSVVGDRETQYF. The DNA for the CDR3 is TGCAGCGTTGTAGGGGATCGGGAGACCCAGTACTTC.

V gene TRBV6-5 combines with J gene TRBJ2-5, with D possibly being TRBD1 (6 bases). Germline CDR1 MNHEY, CDR2 SVGAGI. Between the trimmed V and J ends, which lost 6 bases and 5 bases, there was a span of 19 bases. This CDR3 is built from 15 residues. CDR3 sequence: CASSQRWTDTETQYF. DNA of the CDR3: TGTGCCAGCAGCCAACGGTGGACAGATACGGAGACCCAGTACTTC.

The J gene is TRBJ2-3, the V gene TRBV29-1, with D unclear. The CDR3 length is 14 residues. Looked up from germline, CDR1 is SQVTM and CDR2 is ANQGSEA. Trimming shortened V by 3 bases and J by 6 bases, and 16 bases separated the two germline ends. The CDR3: CSVDSESPADTQYF. As DNA, the CDR3 is TGCAGCGTTGACTCGGAGAGCCCCGCTGATACGCAGTATTTT.

This clone was seen a handful of times. The V gene is TRBV29-1, the J gene TRBJ2-5; TRBD2 agrees at 7 bases. CDR3 length: 13 residues. Germline CDR1 and CDR2: SQVTM and ANQGSEA. J lost 5 bases, V lost 0 bases, and 3 bases had no gene match. The CDR3, as DNA: TGCAGCGTTGAAGAGCGGGGGTGGGAGACCCAGTACTTC. Its translation is CSVEERGWETQYF.

This clone was found a few times. The chain combines TRBV4-3 with TRBJ2-3; D is perhaps TRBD1 (5 bases). Germline lookup yields CDR1 LGHNA and CDR2 YSLEER. The CDR3 spans 15 residues. V lost 7 bases, J lost 1 base, and 15 bases lay in between. The chain's CDR3 is CASKNFMTGTDTQYF. Here the CDR3 DNA reads TGCGCCAGCAAGAACTTCATGACAGGCACAGATACGCAGTATTTT.

The V and J genes are TRBV5-6 and TRBJ1-5, with TRBD1 matching over 8 bases. This CDR3 is built from 16 residues. Per the germline V gene, CDR1 is SGHDT and CDR2 is YYEEEE. Unmatched junction bases numbered 11, after V lost 4 bases and J lost 5 bases. The CDR3 DNA sequence: TGTGCCAGCAGCAGAGCCGGGACAGGAATGTATCAGCCCCAGCATTTT. This sequence encodes CASSRAGTGMYQPQHF.

The rearrangement joins TRBV19 to TRBJ1-1; 7 nucleotides align to TRBD1. This CDR3 contains 12 residues. Germline V gene sequence: CDR1 LNHDA, CDR2 SQIVND (reference sequence). With 10 bases clipped from V and 3 bases from J, the junction kept 5 bases outside the gene matches. The CDR3: CATTGVYTEAFF. CDR3 bases: TGTGCCACCACAGGGGTGTACACTGAAGCTTTCTTT.

This rearrangement joins TRBV12-5 to TRBJ2-5; 8 nucleotides agree with TRBD1. The germline V gene encodes CDR1 LGHNT and CDR2 FRNRAP. This CDR3 is built from 12 residues. V was clipped by 10 bases and J by 1 base; unmatched bases: 2. The CDR3 spells CATQGAQETQYF. CDR3 DNA: TGTGCTACTCAGGGGGCCCAAGAGACCCAGTACTTC.

This clone was picked up a small number of times. The chain is built from TRBV12-5 and TRBJ1-2, with D unresolved. CDR1 LGHNT and CDR2 FRNRAP come from the germline V gene. The V gene lost 2 bases and the J gene lost 4 bases, with 8 bases spanning the gap. This CDR3 is 13 amino acids long. CDR3 DNA sequence: TGTGCTAGTGGTTTGTCGGGAGGCTATGGCTACACCTTC. It encodes CASGLSGGYGYTF.

V is TRBV2 and J is TRBJ2-1; 10 bases map to TRBD1. V lost 6 bases to trimming and J lost 5 bases; unmatched junction nucleotides: 4. The germline V gene encodes CDR1 SNHLY and CDR2 FYNNEI. The CDR3 runs to 14 residues. DNA of the CDR3: TGTGCCAGCAGGCGGACAGGGGGTGACAATGAGCAGTTCTTC. Encoded protein: CASRRTGGDNEQFF.

This clone came up a few times. Relative to the germline gene, one junction end is altered; a read error may explain this. The chain links TRBV9 to TRBJ2-1; D not resolved. The CDR3 totals 11 residues. Germline V gene data show CDR1 as SGDLS and CDR2 as YYNGEE. The CDR3 coding sequence is TGTGCCAGCAGCGTTTACAATGGGCAGTTCTTC. This gives the protein CASSVYNGQFF.

V is TRBV4-1 and J is TRBJ2-5, with 9 bases that match TRBD2. Germline trimming cut 2 bases from V and 5 bases from J; bases unmatched to any gene: 12. CDR3 size: 17 residues. Germline V gene sequence: CDR1 MGHRA, CDR2 YSYEKL. The CDR3 sequence is CASSQRPLAGVYETQYF. In nucleotides, the CDR3 is TGCGCCAGCAGCCAACGCCCATTAGCGGGGGTATATGAGACCCAGTACTTC.

This clone was seen a handful of times. The V gene is TRBV7-3, the J gene TRBJ2-3; D unclear. The CDR3 is made up of 13 amino acids. Germline values: CDR1 SGHTA, CDR2 FQGTGA. Trimming took 7 bases from V and 5 from J, leaving 13 bases between them. CDR3 loop: CASTPSSGDTQYF. The CDR3 DNA follows: TGTGCCAGCACCCCCTCATCGGGAGATACGCAGTATTTT.

The V call is TRBV4-2, the J call TRBJ1-1; tentatively, D is TRBD1 (5 bases). Trimming removed 1 base from V and 4 bases from J, with 13 bases in between. This CDR3 region has 15 residues. Germline lookup yields CDR1 LGHNA and CDR2 YNFKEQ. CDR3 loop: CASSQGDSAVTEAFF. In DNA form, the CDR3 reads TGTGCCAGCAGCCAAGGGGACTCAGCCGTCACTGAAGCTTTCTTT.

This clone was seen more than once but under ten times. V usage is TRBV25-1 and J usage is TRBJ2-5; D is possibly TRBD1 (6 bases). V shed 6 bases and J shed 1 base, with 9 bases lying between them. Germline values: CDR1 MGHDK, CDR2 SYGVNS. The CDR3 runs to 13 residues. This CDR3 reads CASRTGTQETQYF. The CDR3 region has the DNA TGTGCCAGCAGAACAGGGACCCAAGAGACCCAGTACTTC.

This clone was seen a handful of times. This chain links TRBV25-1 with TRBJ2-1, with 11 positions matching TRBD2. The V and J ends lost 1 base and 10 bases, in that order; junction bases with no gene match: 6. The CDR3 totals 15 residues. Germline assignment: CDR1 MGHDK and CDR2 SYGVNS. The CDR3 spells CASSESLAGDGEQFF. The CDR3 nucleotides read TGTGCCAGCAGTGAATCACTAGCGGGAGATGGGGAGCAGTTCTTC.

This clone was detected only a few times. The chain is built from TRBV5-4 and TRBJ1-4, with TRBD1 as a possible D gene (6 bases). This CDR3 is 13 amino acids long. V shed 3 bases and J shed 8 bases, with 11 bases lying between them. Germline V gene data show CDR1 as SGHNT and CDR2 as YYREEE (reference sequence). The CDR3, as DNA: TGTGCCAGCAGCTCCAGGGGTAGCGAAAAACTGTTTTTT. This codes for CASSSRGSEKLFF. Using reference TRBV5-4 and TRBJ1-4 for the parts outside the CDR3, the full variable domain is ETGVTQSPTHLIKTRGQQVTLRCSSQSGHNTVSWYQQALGQGPQFIFQYYREEENGRGNFPPRFSGLQFPNYSSELNVNALELDDSALYLCASSSRGSEKLFFGSGTQLSVL.

This clone appeared a few times. The V gene is TRBV7-2, the J gene TRBJ2-7; 11 bases are a match to TRBD2. J gave up 4 bases and V 5 bases, and 4 bases lay outside the gene matches. The CDR3 runs 14 residues. Germline-derived CDR1 and CDR2 are SGHTA and FQGNSA. This chain's CDR3 is CASSDSGGAYEQYF. The CDR3 nucleotides read TGTGCCAGCAGCGATAGCGGGGGGGCTTACGAGCAGTACTTC.